A selection of T cell receptor beta chains follows, all from one sample in a study of shared clonotypes between healthy human individuals. The protocol was immunoSEQ multiplex PCR, while the TCRdb copy is restricted to in-frame clones and leaves out a portion. This table holds 2 million to 2.5 million clones, just over 90% found once. The sequencing sample was made of naive CD4+ T cells from PBMCs. The receptors were gathered from a man between 18 and 29 years old in good health. Some clones in this sample may be carry-over from other donors' samples. CDR3s include the opening cysteine and the closing phenylalanine or tryptophan. The D gene is left open where the match is weak. Expanded clones are given a class, and other clones once, few, many or no size at all.

D: NA; size: NA; V: TRBV28; J: TRBJ1-2; DNA: TGTGCCAGCAGTTCCAACACATACACCTTC; CDR3: CASSSNTYTF
D: NA; size: once; V: TRBV5-1; J: TRBJ1-1; DNA: TGCGCCAGCAGCTTGGGTTCCACAGATGAAGCTTTCTTT; CDR3: CASSLGSTDEAFF
D: TRBD2; size: once; V: TRBV4-1; J: TRBJ2-5; DNA: TGCGCCAGCAGCCAAGGGGGACTAGCGGGAGTTCAGGAGACCCAGTACTTC; CDR3: CASSQGGLAGVQETQYF
D: NA; size: once; V: TRBV7-9; J: TRBJ1-1; DNA: TGTGCCAGCAGATGGAACTCTGACACTGAAGCTTTCTTT; CDR3: CASRWNSDTEAFF
D: NA; size: once; V: TRBV6-5; J: TRBJ1-2; DNA: TGTGCCAGCAGTTACTCCTCCCAGAGGGGAGGCTACACCTTC; CDR3: CASSYSSQRGGYTF
D: TRBD1; size: NA; V: TRBV10-3; J: TRBJ2-5; DNA: TGTGCCACCAGCCCCAATCGACAGGGGCTGGAGACCCAGTACTTC; CDR3: CATSPNRQGLETQYF
D: TRBD1; size: NA; V: TRBV28; J: TRBJ1-4; DNA: TGTGCCAGCAGCCAGGGGGGTCGGGGTGAAAAACTGTTTTTT; CDR3: CASSQGGRGEKLFF
D: TRBD1; size: NA; V: TRBV9; J: TRBJ1-5; DNA: TGTGCCAGCAGCGGATCGACAGGGGTAAATCAGCCCCAGCATTTT; CDR3: CASSGSTGVNQPQHF
D: NA; size: NA; V: TRBV5-1; J: TRBJ1-1; DNA: TGCGCCAGCAGCTTGGAGAAGGGAGTAAAGGCTGAAGCTTTCTTT; CDR3: CASSLEKGVKAEAFF
D: NA; size: once; V: TRBV6-6; J: TRBJ1-5; DNA: TGTGCCAGCAGCCCCCGAGGTCAGCCCCAGCATTTT; CDR3: CASSPRGQPQHF
D: NA; size: NA; V: TRBV29-1; J: TRBJ1-2; DNA: TGCAGCGCCTGGCAGACCCGCTACACCTTC; CDR3: CSAWQTRYTF
D: NA; size: once; V: TRBV18; J: TRBJ1-5; DNA: TGTGCCAGCTCACCGAGTGGGAGCAATCAGCCCCAGCATTTT; CDR3: CASSPSGSNQPQHF
D: NA; size: NA; V: TRBV6-6; J: TRBJ1-2; DNA: TGTGCCAGCAGCTTGGCATCGGGGTCTAATGGCTACACCTTC; CDR3: CASSLASGSNGYTF
D: NA; size: NA; V: TRBV28; J: TRBJ1-2; DNA: TGTGCCAGCAGTCCGATCCACGGGCGCTACACCTTC; CDR3: CASSPIHGRYTF
D: NA; size: NA; V: TRBV30; J: TRBJ2-7; DNA: TGTGCCTGGAGTGTATTTTCGACAGCGGTGCAGTACTTC; CDR3: CAWSVFSTAVQYF
D: NA; size: NA; V: TRBV5-4; J: TRBJ2-5; DNA: TGTGCCAGCAGCCGCGAGGGGGGCCGGGAGACCCAGTACTTC; CDR3: CASSREGGRETQYF
D: TRBD1; size: NA; V: TRBV10-2; J: TRBJ2-1; DNA: TGCGCCAGCAGAGCCCCGGGACAGGGAGGCAATGAGCAGTTCTTC; CDR3: CASRAPGQGGNEQFF
D: NA; size: NA; V: TRBV9; J: TRBJ2-2; DNA: TGTGCCAGCAGCTCTTGGACCCGGAACACCGGGGAGCTGTTTTTT; CDR3: CASSSWTRNTGELFF
D: NA; size: NA; V: TRBV28; J: TRBJ2-1; DNA: TGTGCCAGCAGTTTTAAGTCGTTCCTCTCCTACAATGAGCAGTTCTTC; CDR3: CASSFKSFLSYNEQFF
D: TRBD2; size: NA; V: TRBV28; J: TRBJ2-2; DNA: TGTGCCAGCACCGCGGGGGGTAGCGGGGTCCCCGGGGAGCTGTTTTTT; CDR3: CASTAGGSGVPGELFF
D: TRBD1; size: NA; V: TRBV4-3; J: TRBJ1-5; DNA: TGCGCCAGCAGCCAGTCGACAGGGCACCAGCCCCAGCATTTT; CDR3: CASSQSTGHQPQHF
D: TRBD2; size: NA; V: TRBV4-1; J: TRBJ2-1; DNA: TGCGCCAGCAGCCAGGAGAGTAGCGGGAGGTCTAGGAATGAGCAGTTCTTC; CDR3: CASSQESSGRSRNEQFF
D: TRBD1; size: few; V: TRBV30; J: TRBJ2-7; DNA: TGTGCCTGGAGTAAGGGACAGGGGATCGACGAGCAGTACTTC; CDR3: CAWSKGQGIDEQYF
D: NA; size: NA; V: TRBV27; J: TRBJ1-2; DNA: TGTGCCAGCAGGTTGGGCGGCGGCTATGGCTACACCTTC; CDR3: CASRLGGGYGYTF
D: TRBD2; size: once; V: TRBV28; J: TRBJ2-3; DNA: TGTGCCAGCAGTCTCCGGACTAGGGGAAACACAGATACGCAGTATTTT; CDR3: CASSLRTRGNTDTQYF
D: NA; size: NA; V: TRBV5-1; J: TRBJ2-3; DNA: TGCGCCAGCAGCTTGGTTGTTCAAGCAGATACGCAGTATTTT; CDR3: CASSLVVQADTQYF